This record looks at one TCR beta chain sequence and its context. This PCR relied on a set of 60 Vbeta primers and 13 Jbeta primers. Only in-frame clones appear in the TCRdb table, and some are missing; sequencing was by immunoSEQ multiplex PCR. The table has over 200,000 clones, over 60% seen once; the top ten hold 1.5% to 2%. The data were obtained in a study of cytomegalovirus exposure and HLA in healthy donors. Germline V CDR1 and CDR2: MNHEY, SMNVEV (reference sequence). CDR3 length equals 16 residues. V lost 5 bases, J lost 5 bases, and 8 bases stayed unmatched. The V call is TRBV27, the J call TRBJ2-2, with TRBD1 matching over 10 bases. The sequence derives from a male donor in good health and CMV-seronegative. Sequences were obtained from PBMCs. The CDR3 protein is CASSTWTGGGTGELFF. DNA for the CDR3: TGTGCCAGCAGTACCTGGACAGGGGGAGGAACCGGGGAGCTGTTTTTT.